This T cell receptor (beta chain) was found in a study of blood T cell repertoires in COVID-19 (dated by TCRdb to 2020 to 2022). Context from the whole study: Collaborator samples came from the United States, Italy and Spain and covered acute and convalescent phases of COVID-19. The samples were drawn from two sources: the first 160 participants of the ongoing ImmuneRACE study, and 1,254 subjects contributed by 6 global collaborators. Nearly every sample came with metadata listing a de-identified subject ID, COVID-19 status, age in years and sex. The prospective study material was composed of cDNA or gDNA derived from T cells, B-cell-depleted T cells, or PBMCs. HLA class I and class II types, where available, came from metadata supplied by the sample provider rather than from assay-based typing. Deeply sampled blood TCRbeta repertoires from subjects exposed to, actively infected with, or recovered from COVID-19 were included in the dataset. The repertoires were made available in a free public database intended to serve as a resource for research on the immune response to SARS-CoV-2. The research as a whole found: The quantity of clinical and demographic metadata differed by source and by participant and was supplied without curation.

Whole blood was collected in K2EDTA tubes by collaborating institutions according to the institutions' own protocols. For TCRbeta analysis, collaborators shipped samples as frozen whole blood, isolated PBMCs, or DNA extracted from either of those sample types. A single count supports this clone. Its target antigen remains unknown. One base away there is no much larger clone; base qualities are not given. From V the trimming removes 6 bases and from J it removes 3 bases, while the gene matches leave 1 base of the junction unaccounted for. Reading from cysteine to phenylalanine, the CDR3 counts 13 amino acids. The kept DNA is CDR3 alone, 39 bases in frame from the first base. The immunoSEQ Assay, a bias-controlled multiplex PCR, was used to amplify TCRbeta CDR3 regions from genomic DNA. Per the original workflow: Within the assay, amplification of reference gene primers was used to estimate how many nucleated cells each sample contained. To quantify the absolute abundance of each unique TCRbeta CDR3 rearrangement, sequence reads were collapsed and filtered. For each sample, productive Simpson clonality was calculated as the square root of Simpson's diversity index across productive rearrangements. The clones in this table, taken by TCRdb from immuneACCESS, are in-frame only. Not every clone is retained; where verified, under half of the shortfall comes from an unresolved V gene, and the cause of the rest is unknown. V, J and clone size are taken as reported in that table, and D and trimming were inferred from the DNA itself. The sample has about 77,000 clones on record, more than 90% of them singletons. Roughly 15% of the sample is held by the ten biggest clonotypes.

The chain is assembled from TRBV12-3 or TRBV12-4 and TRBJ1-4, with 7 middle bases fitting TRBD1. Sequenced: peripheral blood. The origin of this receptor is a woman aged 80 or older with active or convalescent COVID-19. The DNA reads TGTGCCAGCAGCGGGACAGCTAATGAAAAACTGTTTTTT. Protein translation: CASSGTANEKLFF.